These 25 T cell receptor beta chains were sequenced from one sample in a study of T cell clones after liver transplantation. The assay was immunoSEQ multiplex PCR, and TCRdb's table has in-frame clones only and misses some. The sample shows approximately 70,000 clones, 80% to 90% of them seen only once. The material was CD4+ T cells from blood, obtained 48 months after liver transplant. These receptors were taken from a human patient who received a liver transplant. Part of the T cells may come from the graft donor.

The chain joins TRBV5-8 to TRBJ2-3; the D gene could be TRBD1 or TRBD2 (5 bases each). The V end lost 5 bases, the J end lost 7 bases, and 14 bases lay between the germline ends. Germline CDR1 and CDR2: SGHTS and YDEGEE. The CDR3 is made up of 13 amino acids. The CDR3 reads CASSKSKGHTQYF. CDR3 bases: TGTGCCAGCAGTAAATCCAAGGGACATACGCAGTATTTT.

Here the CDR3 DNA reads TGTGCCAGCAGTGATGAACGAAATCAGCCCCAGCATTTT. Translated, it gives CASSDERNQPQHF. The chain recombines TRBV6-1 with TRBJ1-5, with D uncertain. The CDR3 is 13 residues long. V lost 3 bases to trimming and J lost 4 bases, with 7 bases between them. Looked up from germline, CDR1 is MNHNS and CDR2 is SASEGT.

The chain is built from TRBV7-2 and TRBJ2-5; TRBD1 matches at 8 bases. CDR3 length: 15 residues. CDR1 is SGHTA, CDR2 FQGNSA, per germline. The junction had 10 bases not matched to a gene; V was cut back by 5 bases and J by 5 bases. DNA of the CDR3: TGTGCCAGCAGCCCCCGGACAGGGTTTGCGGAGACCCAGTACTTC. The encoded protein is CASSPRTGFAETQYF.

The chain uses TRBV19 and TRBJ1-1; 7 positions match TRBD1. V lost 6 bases to trimming and J lost 3 bases; unmatched junction nucleotides: 10. The CDR3 covers 15 residues. From germline, CDR1 is LNHDA and CDR2 SQIVND (reference sequence). In DNA, the CDR3 is TGTGCCAGTAGGAGACAGGGCCCAGAATACACTGAAGCTTTCTTT. This encodes CASRRQGPEYTEAFF.

The genes are TRBV7-9 and TRBJ2-4, with D perhaps assigned TRBD1 or TRBD2 (7 bases each). Deletions cut 5 bases from V and 6 bases from J, with 17 bases between. Looked up from germline, CDR1 is SEHNR and CDR2 is FQNEAQ (reference sequence). The CDR3 runs to 15 residues. The CDR3 is CASSPSGDSTNIQYF. The CDR3 DNA reads as TGTGCCAGCAGCCCGAGCGGGGACAGCACAAACATTCAGTACTTC.

This chain uses TRBV7-2 with TRBJ2-1; D is uncertain. The V and J ends lost 5 bases and 8 bases respectively, with 13 bases between them. This CDR3 contains 13 residues. CDR1 SGHTA and CDR2 FQGNSA come from the germline V gene. CDR3 in amino acids: CASSPQKSDEQFF. The CDR3 nucleotides are TGTGCCAGCAGCCCACAGAAATCGGATGAGCAGTTCTTC.

This clone was seen a few times. The V call is TRBV11-2, the J call TRBJ2-2, with D hard to call. Per germline, CDR1 SGHAT and CDR2 FQNNGV. The V and J ends lost 3 bases and 3 bases respectively, with 11 bases between them. This CDR3 is 15 amino acids long. The CDR3 sequence: CASSFGLVDTGELFF. For the CDR3, the DNA is TGTGCCAGCAGCTTCGGTTTGGTTGACACCGGGGAGCTGTTTTTT.

This chain joins TRBV5-5 and TRBJ2-5; 9 bases are a match to TRBD2. This CDR3 has 16 residues. V lost 0 bases, J lost 5 bases, and 8 bases stayed unmatched. Germline V gene lookup returns CDR1 SGHKS and CDR2 YYEKEE (reference sequence). CDR3 DNA sequence: TGTGCCAGCAGCTTGGTGGCTAGCGGGATCTGGGAGACCCAGTACTTC. Protein product: CASSLVASGIWETQYF.

The chain combines TRBV15 with TRBJ1-4, with D possibly being TRBD1 (6 bases). This CDR3 spans 18 amino acids. CDR1 is LNHNV and CDR2 is YYDKDF in the germline V gene (reference sequence). The ends were cut back, 0 bases at V and 0 bases at J, with 14 bases in the middle. The CDR3 nucleotides are TGTGCCACCAGCAGAGATAAGGGACATGATGCAACTAATGAAAAACTGTTTTTT. It is translated as CATSRDKGHDATNEKLFF.

The chain couples TRBV7-2 to TRBJ1-5; 9 bases map to TRBD1. The V gene's germline CDR1 is SGHTA and CDR2 FQGNSA. J was trimmed by 7 bases and V by 2 bases; bases with no gene match: 6. This CDR3 spans 15 amino acids. CDR3 bases: TGTGCCAGCAGCTTATCCGGGACAGGGTACCAGCCCCAGCATTTT. Protein product: CASSLSGTGYQPQHF. The full variable domain, completed using reference TRBV7-2 and TRBJ1-5, is GAGVSQSPSNKVTEKGKDVELRCDPISGHTALYWYRQSLGQGLEFLIYFQGNSAPDKSGLPSDRFSAERTGGSVSTLTIQRTQQEDSAVYLCASSLSGTGYQPQHFGDGTRLSIL.

The V gene is TRBV14, the J gene TRBJ2-1; 12 nucleotides agree with TRBD1. This CDR3 comprises 15 residues. Trimming cost V 5 bases and J 7 bases; bases outside gene matches: 6. Germline V gives CDR1 SGHDN, CDR2 FVKESK. CDR3 protein: CASSRDRGRKNEQFF. The DNA of the CDR3 is TGTGCCAGCAGCAGGGACAGGGGGCGCAAAAATGAGCAGTTCTTC.

The rearrangement links TRBV18 to TRBJ2-5, with D tentatively TRBD1 or TRBD2 (5 bases each). Germline lookup yields CDR1 KGHSH and CDR2 LQKENI. CDR3 length: 14 amino acids. Trimming stripped 0 bases from V and 4 bases from J, with 9 bases between. The CDR3 loop is CASSPPWGSETQYF. CDR3 bases: TGTGCCAGCTCACCACCGTGGGGGTCAGAGACCCAGTACTTC.

V usage is TRBV5-1 and J usage is TRBJ2-5, with 7 bases identical to TRBD2. The CDR3 has 14 amino acids. V was pared by 1 base and J by 1 base, with 1 base of the junction left unmatched. CDR1 SGHRS and CDR2 YFSETQ come from the germline V gene. The CDR3 loop is CASSLRGVQETQYF. The DNA of the CDR3 is TGCGCCAGCAGCTTGCGGGGGGTCCAAGAGACCCAGTACTTC. The full variable domain, with the rest looked up from reference TRBV5-1 and TRBJ2-5, is KAGVTQTPRYLIKTRGQQVTLSCSPISGHRSVSWYQQTPGQGLQFLFEYFSETQRNKGNFPGRFSGRQFSNSRSEMNVSTLELGDSALYLCASSLRGVQETQYFGPGTRLLVL.

The gene calls are TRBV18 and TRBJ2-3; D gene ambiguous. The germline V gene encodes CDR1 KGHSH and CDR2 LQKENI. V was shortened by 3 bases and J by 0 bases, with 10 bases between the two germline ends. CDR3 length: 15 amino acids. The CDR3: CASSPVGPSTDTQYF. CDR3 bases: TGTGCCAGCTCACCTGTAGGTCCTAGCACAGATACGCAGTATTTT.

The genes are TRBV5-5 and TRBJ1-2; 7 nucleotides line up with TRBD1. CDR1 is SGHKS, CDR2 YYEKEE, per germline (reference sequence). CDR3 length equals 16 residues. V was clipped by 1 base and J by 7 bases; unmatched bases: 13. The CDR3 loop reads CASSLRETGERGGYTF. CDR3 in DNA: TGTGCCAGCAGCTTGAGGGAAACAGGGGAGAGAGGTGGCTACACCTTC.

The chain uses TRBV6-5 and TRBJ2-7; 7 nucleotides line up with TRBD1. The length of the CDR3 is 15 residues. Germline V gene lookup returns CDR1 MNHEY and CDR2 SVGAGI. J gave up 3 bases and V 6 bases, and 11 bases lay outside the gene matches. In nucleotides, the CDR3 is TGTGCCAGCAGACAAGGGGGACAGCTGGTCTACGAGCAGTACTTC. Its protein product is CASRQGGQLVYEQYF.

The V and J genes are TRBV28 and TRBJ2-7; TRBD1 might be the D (7 bases). The length of the CDR3 is 15 residues. Germline loops: CDR1 MDHEN, CDR2 SYDVKM. The V end was cut by 4 bases, the J end by 1 base, with 14 bases between. CDR3 in DNA: TGTGCCAGCAGTTCAGGGGGGCGAGATTCCTACGAGCAGTACTTC. Translated: CASSSGGRDSYEQYF.

In this sample, this clone turned up a few times. The chain recombines TRBV2 with TRBJ2-1; D might be TRBD1 (5 bases). Trimming left V 10 bases short and J 9 bases short, with 19 bases between. The CDR3 runs 13 residues. CDR1 and CDR2 (germline): SNHLY, FYNNEI. In DNA, the CDR3 is TGTGCCAACGGACAAGACAGAGCTAGTGAGCAGTTCTTC. It translates to CANGQDRASEQFF.

The CDR3 DNA follows: TGTGCCAGCAGCCCAGGGGCTCGAGATACGCAGTATTTT. Residues: CASSPGARDTQYF. The rearrangement links TRBV5-6 to TRBJ2-3, with D possibly matching TRBD1 (6 bases). V gave up 4 bases and J gave up 5 bases, with 11 bases separating them. The germline gives CDR1 SGHDT, CDR2 YYEEEE. The CDR3 length is 13 residues.

The J gene is TRBJ2-6, the V gene TRBV18; D unclear. The CDR3 spans 14 residues. The V end was cut by 3 bases, the J end by 4 bases, with 7 bases between. Germline CDR1 and CDR2: KGHSH and LQKENI. The CDR3, as DNA: TGTGCCAGCTCACCCGGGCACGGGGCCAACGTCCTGACTTTC. This sequence encodes CASSPGHGANVLTF.

V gene TRBV4-1 combines with J gene TRBJ2-3; 8 positions match TRBD2. The CDR3 is made up of 19 amino acids. J was trimmed by 3 bases and V by 0 bases; bases with no gene match: 14. Per germline, CDR1 MGHRA and CDR2 YSYEKL. In nucleotides, the CDR3 is TGCGCCAGCAGCCAAGACGGGAGGGGGAGTTCAGTGGGGACAGATACGCAGTATTTT. Its protein is CASSQDGRGSSVGTDTQYF.

The genes are TRBV4-3 and TRBJ1-2; TRBD1 aligns across 7 bases. Germline CDR1 reads LGHNA; CDR2 reads YSLEER. With 1 base clipped from V and 4 bases from J, the junction kept 3 bases outside the gene matches. The CDR3 sequence is 14 residues long. CDR3 region: CASSQGGDSYGYTF. The CDR3 DNA reads as TGCGCCAGCAGCCAAGGTGGGGACAGCTATGGCTACACCTTC.

This clone was detected only once. The rearrangement links TRBV7-2 to TRBJ2-2, with D perhaps TRBD1 (5 bases). Trimming took 3 bases from V and 6 from J, leaving 8 bases between them. This CDR3 is 13 amino acids long. The germline V gene encodes CDR1 SGHTA and CDR2 FQGNSA. CDR3 region: CASSFTGAGELFF. CDR3 coding DNA: TGTGCCAGCAGCTTCACAGGAGCCGGGGAGCTGTTTTTT.

The V gene is TRBV7-8, the J gene TRBJ2-3; D is unclear. This CDR3 contains 13 residues. CDR1 is SGHVS and CDR2 is FQNEAQ in the germline V gene. V lost 5 bases to trimming and J lost 8 bases, with 14 bases between them. The CDR3 DNA sequence: TGTGCCAGCAGCAAAAACCCCCCCCCTACGCAGTATTTT. It is translated as CASSKNPPPTQYF.

This rearrangement joins TRBV5-1 to TRBJ2-5; D is uncertain. CDR3 size: 13 residues. Germline assignment: CDR1 SGHRS and CDR2 YFSETQ. V was pared by 0 bases and J by 6 bases, with 9 bases between. The CDR3 nucleotides are TGCGCCAGCAGCTTGGAGGGCCAGCAGACCCAGTACTTC. It specifies CASSLEGQQTQYF.